A single T cell receptor beta chain is shown here with its context. The data stem from a study of T cells after somatic rescue of genetic block. The V segment lost 4 bases and the J segment 1 base; nucleotides outside the gene matches: 15. In germline, CDR1 is LGHNA, CDR2 YNFKEQ. The CDR3 loop spans 20 amino acids. Clones were read by immunoSEQ multiplex PCR, and TCRdb kept only the in-frame ones, dropping some. This sample has 10,000 to 15,000 clones, with under 85% found just once. The specimen was peripheral blood mononuclear cells (PBMCs). The genes are TRBV4-2 and TRBJ2-7; 14 bases agree with TRBD2. This sequence was found in a boy between 10 and 17 years old. The CDR3 loop reads CASSRQTGLAGVGRSYEQYF. As DNA, the CDR3 is TGTGCCAGCAGCCGCCAGACGGGACTAGCGGGAGTGGGGAGGTCCTACGAGCAGTACTTC.